This is a list of T cell receptor beta chains from one sample in a study of Ad26.COV2.S vaccination and SARS-CoV-2 variants. Method: immunoSEQ multiplex PCR; TCRdb's copy keeps in-frame clones and lacks some. The sample consists of about 350,000 clones, 88% of them appearing once. Sequencing used peripheral blood, obtained in a trial of Ad26.COV2.S vaccine versus placebo. The receptors derive from a person between 18 and 60 years old who received the Ad26.COV2.S COVID-19 vaccine or a placebo. Both conserved end residues are part of each CDR3. A D gene is named only where the DNA matches it firmly. A row's size may be missing; if present it is once, few, many or a size class.

TRBV14	.	TRBJ2-1	.	TGTGCCAGCAGCCAAGTGCGGGCCGGTGAGCAGTTCTTC	CASSQVRAGEQFF
TRBV7-2	.	TRBJ1-2	.	TGTGCCAGCAGTAACTTGTGGGGGAACTATGGCTACACCTTC	CASSNLWGNYGYTF
TRBV27	TRBD2	TRBJ2-7	.	TGTGCCAGCGGGAGGGCTTACGAGCAGTACTTC	CASGRAYEQYF
TRBV15	TRBD2	TRBJ2-3	.	TGTGCCACCAGCCGGCGGGGGGGCGACGCAGATACGCAGTATTTT	CATSRRGGDADTQYF
TRBV2	.	TRBJ2-7	.	TGTGCCAGAGAGAGCCGGAACTACGAGCAGTACTTC	CARESRNYEQYF
TRBV4-1	.	TRBJ2-5	.	TGCGCCAGCAGCCGGCTGGGCCCCCAAGAGACCCAGTACTTC	CASSRLGPQETQYF
TRBV5-4	.	TRBJ2-6	once	TGTGCCAGCAGCTTCAGGGCTGGGGCCAACGTCCTGACTTTC	CASSFRAGANVLTF
TRBV27	.	TRBJ2-3	once	TGTGCCAGCAGTTTCACGTGGACGGCACGGGGCACAGATACGCAGTATTTT	CASSFTWTARGTDTQYF
TRBV7-3	TRBD1	TRBJ1-2	.	TGTGCCAGCAGACAAGAACCAGGGGGCGGGTATGGCTACACCTTC	CASRQEPGGGYGYTF
TRBV19	.	TRBJ1-5	.	TGTGCCAGTAGTAACGGAGCAAGTCAGCCCCAGCATTTT	CASSNGASQPQHF
TRBV14	.	TRBJ1-2	.	TGTGCCAGCAGCCAAGTCGCGGCTGGCTACACCTTC	CASSQVAAGYTF
TRBV11-3	.	TRBJ2-1	.	TGTGCCAGCAGCTTAGCCCCACGCAACAATGAGCAGTTCTTC	CASSLAPRNNEQFF
TRBV6-2/TRBV6-3	TRBD1	TRBJ1-5	.	TGTGCCAGCAGTTCGGCAGGGGGCGGCAGGAGCAATCAGCCCCAGCATTTT	CASSSAGGGRSNQPQHF
TRBV19	.	TRBJ1-3	once	TGTGCCAGTAGAGGGGACTTCTCTGGAAACACCATATATTTT	CASRGDFSGNTIYF
TRBV5-5	.	TRBJ1-2	.	TGTGCCAGCAGCCAAGACGATATCGGGACACGGAACTATGGCTACACCTTC	CASSQDDIGTRNYGYTF
TRBV9	.	TRBJ1-2	.	TGTGCCAGCAGCGTAGGTAACCTACGTGGCTATGGCTACACCTTC	CASSVGNLRGYGYTF
TRBV5-3	TRBD1	TRBJ2-7	few	TGTGCCAGAAGCTTGGTGTTGACAGGGAGTGCATACGAGCAGTACTTC	CARSLVLTGSAYEQYF
TRBV5-5	TRBD1	TRBJ2-7	.	TGTGCCAGCAGTCCACCCCGGGACAGGGTCGGCTACGAGCAGTACTTC	CASSPPRDRVGYEQYF
TRBV5-1	.	TRBJ2-1	.	TGCGCCAGCAGCACCGACAGACCCTCCTACAATGAGCAGTTCTTC	CASSTDRPSYNEQFF
TRBV6-8	.	TRBJ2-5	.	TGTGCCAGCCCCCATCAAGGACAGCAAGAGACCCAGTACTTC	CASPHQGQQETQYF
TRBV5-4	.	TRBJ2-7	once	TGTGCCAGCAGCTCCCCGGACCTTGGTTTGTACGAGCAGTACTTC	CASSSPDLGLYEQYF
TRBV28	.	TRBJ1-2	.	TGTGCCAGCGACGAGGGGGGGGTAGGTAACTATGGCTACACCTTC	CASDEGGVGNYGYTF
TRBV4-2	.	TRBJ1-1	few	TGTGCCAGCAGCCCAGGGGTCAGCGGTGAAGCTTTCTTT	CASSPGVSGEAFF
TRBV19	TRBD1	TRBJ2-2	.	TGTGCCAGTAGGACAGGGCCCGCGAACACCGGGGAGCTGTTTTTT	CASRTGPANTGELFF
TRBV5-1	TRBD1	TRBJ2-1	.	TGCGCCAGCAGCTTGGGGACAGGGGGTAATGAGCAGTTCTTC	CASSLGTGGNEQFF
TRBV5-1	.	TRBJ1-5	few	TGCGCCAGCAGCCCAGGAACCAGTTTGTATAGCAATCAGCCCCAGCATTTT	CASSPGTSLYSNQPQHF
TRBV11-3	.	TRBJ1-3	.	TGTGCCAGCAGCTCAGATTCTGGAAACACCATATATTTT	CASSSDSGNTIYF
TRBV6-6	.	TRBJ1-1	once	TGTGCCAGCCCCCAAGGCCCCCTAAGGGGCGACTTTGAAGCTTTCTTT	CASPQGPLRGDFEAFF
TRBV20-1	TRBD2	TRBJ2-6	.	TGCAGTGCTAGTGGGGGGGCTGGGGCCAACGTCCTGACTTTC	CSASGGAGANVLTF
TRBV5-6	.	TRBJ2-7	.	TGTGCCAGCAGCTTTTCCAGCTCCTACGAGCAGTACTTC	CASSFSSSYEQYF
TRBV5-4	.	TRBJ2-7	.	TGTGCCAGCAGCTCGGGACGGACCTACGAGCAGTACTTC	CASSSGRTYEQYF
TRBV5-6	.	TRBJ2-6	.	TGTGCCAGCAGCTTTATCGGCTCTGGGGCCAACGTCCTGACTTTC	CASSFIGSGANVLTF
TRBV15	TRBD1	TRBJ1-2	.	TGTGCCACCAGCACCGGACAGGGAGGTTTTAGTGGCTACACCTTC	CATSTGQGGFSGYTF
TRBV19	.	TRBJ1-4	.	TGTGCCAGTAGCTTAGCAACTAATGAAAAACTGTTTTTT	CASSLATNEKLFF
TRBV7-2	.	TRBJ1-2	.	TGTGCCAGCAGCCCCTCTCGAATGACGGCAGGCTACACCTTC	CASSPSRMTAGYTF
TRBV21-1	.	TRBJ1-5	.	TGTGCCAGCAGCAATTCAGGCAGGCGTTATCAGCCCCAGCATTTT	CASSNSGRRYQPQHF
TRBV7-8	.	TRBJ1-3	.	TGTGCCAGCAGCAGTGAGGGTGGTTACTCTGGAAACACCATATATTTT	CASSSEGGYSGNTIYF
TRBV5-6	TRBD1	TRBJ2-5	once	TGTGCCAGCAGCAACACAGGGGACATCCTAGAGCAAGAGACCCAGTACTTC	CASSNTGDILEQETQYF
TRBV19	TRBD1	TRBJ1-6	few	TGTGCCAGTAGTGAAGGGACAGCAAATTCACCCCTCCACTTT	CASSEGTANSPLHF
TRBV18	.	TRBJ2-2	.	TGTGCCAGCTCACCTGGAACCGGGGAGCTGTTTTTT	CASSPGTGELFF
TRBV4-2	TRBD1	TRBJ2-7	.	TGTGCCAGCAGCCAAGGCCGACAGGGGGCTTACGAGCAGTACTTC	CASSQGRQGAYEQYF
TRBV3-1/TRBV3-2	TRBD1	TRBJ2-2	.	TGTGCCAGCAGGGATACAGGGGTAGGCACCGGGGAGCTGTTTTTT	CASRDTGVGTGELFF
TRBV5-1	TRBD2	TRBJ2-3	.	TGCGCCAGCAGCCCCCGAGGGGGACTAGCGGGGGGGCAAGATACGCAGTATTTT	CASSPRGGLAGGQDTQYF
TRBV19	TRBD2	TRBJ2-7	once	TGTGCCAGTAGTACCTCCTCTAGCGGGGTTCCCTACGAGCAGTACTTC	CASSTSSSGVPYEQYF
TRBV28	.	TRBJ1-2	.	TGTGCCAGCACCCCCGGGCCCGTGGCCTATGGCTACACCTTC	CASTPGPVAYGYTF
TRBV9	TRBD2	TRBJ2-2	.	TGTGCCAGCAAACCCGGGGGGACCGGGGAGCTGTTTTTT	CASKPGGTGELFF
TRBV28	TRBD1	TRBJ1-4	once	TGTGCCAGCAGTCCGGTGACAGGGGGAGGTGAAAAACTGTTTTTT	CASSPVTGGGEKLFF
TRBV7-2	.	TRBJ2-1	.	TGTGCCAGCAGTCCACCACTAGCCGGTGAGCAGTTCTTC	CASSPPLAGEQFF
TRBV18	TRBD1	TRBJ1-5	.	TGTGCCAGCTCACCAGTACAGGGGCTCAATCAGCCCCAGCATTTT	CASSPVQGLNQPQHF
TRBV7-9	.	TRBJ1-5	.	TGTGCCAGCAGCCGGGACCAAGCGGCCCAGCATTTT	CASSRDQAAQHF
TRBV15	.	TRBJ2-1	.	TGTGCCACCGAGCCATGGGACTCCTCCTACAATGAGCAGTTCTTC	CATEPWDSSYNEQFF
TRBV27	TRBD1	TRBJ1-5	.	TGTGCCAGCAGAGGGAGACAGGGAACTAATAGCAATCAGCCCCAGCATTTT	CASRGRQGTNSNQPQHF